Reported below is one T cell receptor beta chain. Its antigen is unknown. Using a constant-region primer together with ProtoScript II reverse transcriptase, TCR beta cDNA was made from 450 to 600 ng of total RNA. Three nested multiplex PCR rounds of slightly modified ARM-PCR generated TCR beta libraries. Running 10 cycles apiece, the first two PCR rounds relied on TRBV1-TRBV30 forward primers together with a C-beta reverse primer. TCRdb re-called the multiplex PCR reads with MiXCR, one entry per CDR3 protein. The repertoire has some 21,000 distinct CDR3 sequences, 60% to 80% of them found once; the top ten carry 40%. V lost 8 bases, J lost 3 bases, and 19 bases lay in between. The germline CDR1 and CDR2 sequences are MDHEN and SYDVKM. The CDR3 spans 15 residues. The data stem from a study of tumor-infiltrating lymphocytes in primary liver carcinoma. At the level of the study: The five patients, who were men and women, ranged in age from 30 to 69 years.

Extraction of RNA together with DNA used roughly 19-32 mg of unsorted bulk tissue. Every tumor was sampled at five separate regions. Regarding the study as a whole: The difference in top-250-clone fraction between tumors and blood was significant, favoring tumors (p = 0.039). Only about 7-25% of top clones were detected in each of the five tumor regions.

The sample was liver tumor tissue from sampling region 1. Subset specified: tumor region T1, superior pole. The V call is TRBV28, the J call TRBJ1-2; D is perhaps TRBD1 (6 bases). This receptor was obtained from a woman under 40 with primary liver carcinoma and hepatitis B virus infection. In DNA, the CDR3 is TGTGCCAGCGGTCCAAATACAGGGTCTTACTATGGCTACACCTTC. Protein product: CASGPNTGSYYGYTF.